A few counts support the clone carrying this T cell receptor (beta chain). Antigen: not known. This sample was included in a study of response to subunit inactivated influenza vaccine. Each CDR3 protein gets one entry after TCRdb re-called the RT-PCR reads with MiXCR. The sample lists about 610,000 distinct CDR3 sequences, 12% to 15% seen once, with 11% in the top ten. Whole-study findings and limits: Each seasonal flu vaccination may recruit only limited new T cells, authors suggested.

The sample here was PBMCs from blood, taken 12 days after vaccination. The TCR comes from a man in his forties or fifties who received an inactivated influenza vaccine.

Here the CDR3 DNA reads TGTGCCAGCAGTGAAGGGGTGTGGAGCTCTGGGGCCAACGTCCTGACTTTC. Translating it yields CASSEGVWSSGANVLTF. The gene calls are TRBV6-1 and TRBJ2-6; no clear D. The CDR3 runs 17 residues. Trimming pared 1 base from V and 0 bases from J, leaving 10 bases between. Germline V lookup: CDR1 MNHNS, CDR2 SASEGT.